This T cell receptor beta chain derives from a study of OX40 agonist ivuxolimab in advanced cancers. Profiled with immunoSEQ multiplex PCR; TCRdb holds only in-frame clones, not every one. The sample includes about 58,000 clones, about 90% of them seen just once. Concerning this clone: Its cognate antigen is unknown.

Blood samples were obtained at baseline, cycle 4 day 1, and cycle 7 day 1. Notes on the study in general: At 0.1-3.0 mg/kg, partial responders had clonal expansion among the lowest observed. On average, CD8+ T cells had more expanded clones than CD4+.

Sequenced here: CD4+ or CD8+ T cells sorted from blood, sampled in a trial of the OX40 agonist ivuxolimab. This clonotype was obtained from an adult with an advanced solid tumor such as melanoma, head and neck, liver or kidney cancer.

The CDR3 spells CASSERIGHYEQYF. CDR3 coding DNA: TGTGCCAGCAGCGAGAGGATCGGGCACTACGAGCAGTACTTC. The J gene is TRBJ2-7, the V gene TRBV9; D uncertain. This CDR3 has 14 residues. From germline, CDR1 is SGDLS and CDR2 YYNGEE. V was pared by 3 bases and J by 3 bases, with 13 bases between. Full variable domain (outside the CDR3, taken from reference TRBV9 and TRBJ2-7): DSGVTQTPKHLITATGQRVTLRCSPRSGDLSVYWYQQSLDQGLQFLIQYYNGEERAKGNILERFSAQQFPDLHSELNLSSLELGDSALYFCASSERIGHYEQYFGPGTRLTVT.